This entry lists 13 T cell receptor beta chains sequenced from one sample in a study of cytomegalovirus exposure and HLA in healthy donors. Primers for the PCR totalled 60 Vbeta and 13 Jbeta. Clones were read by immunoSEQ multiplex PCR, and TCRdb kept only the in-frame ones, dropping some. The table shows around 120,000 clones, with approximately 80% occurring only once. Material: PBMCs. Every receptor here comes from a man over 45 in good health and CMV-seropositive.

In nucleotides, the CDR3 is TGTGCCAGCAGCCCCGGGGAGGATGAGCAGTTCTTC. The encoded protein is CASSPGEDEQFF. This chain links TRBV6-6 with TRBJ2-1, with a tentative D call TRBD2 (6 bases). V gave up 6 bases and J gave up 8 bases, with 11 bases separating them. Germline values: CDR1 MNHNY, CDR2 SVGAGI (reference sequence). The CDR3 contains 12 residues.

Only one count was recorded for this clone. The chain couples TRBV7-3 to TRBJ2-2, with D maybe TRBD2 (7 bases). CDR1 is SGHTA, CDR2 FQGTGA, per germline. The CDR3 sequence is 16 residues long. V was cut by 5 bases and J by 7 bases, with 20 bases left in between. In DNA, the CDR3 is TGTGCCAGCAGCCCTCCCGGGGGGCGCAGCGGCGGGGAGCTGTTTTTT. Its protein is CASSPPGGRSGGELFF.

The genes are TRBV7-9 and TRBJ2-3; 7 bases match TRBD1. With V trimmed by 6 bases and J by 7 bases, 10 bases remained unmatched. Germline V gene data show CDR1 as SEHNR and CDR2 as FQNEAQ (reference sequence). The CDR3 consists of 14 residues. CDR3: CASSTSGTAHTQYF. The CDR3 DNA reads as TGTGCCAGCAGTACCTCCGGGACAGCTCATACGCAGTATTTT.

This chain uses TRBV18 with TRBJ1-1, with D tentatively TRBD1 (5 bases). Germline CDR1 is KGHSH and CDR2 is LQKENI. This CDR3 has 14 residues. The germline V and J ends were trimmed by 4 bases and 1 base, with 10 bases remaining between them. The CDR3 sequence: CASSHDTGNTEAFF. CDR3 nucleotide sequence: TGTGCCAGCTCACACGATACAGGGAACACTGAAGCTTTCTTT.

The chain links TRBV29-1 to TRBJ2-7, with 7 nucleotides matching TRBD2. The ends lost 4 bases at V and 5 bases at J; junction bases unmatched: 2. Germline V gene sequence: CDR1 SQVTM, CDR2 ANQGSEA. The CDR3 is 11 amino acids. The CDR3 coding sequence is TGCAGCGTTGGGCGGGGGAACGAGCAGTACTTC. Its translation is CSVGRGNEQYF.

This clone was counted once. The chain recombines TRBV7-9 with TRBJ1-2; 7 bases match TRBD1. With V trimmed by 5 bases and J by 8 bases, 11 bases remained unmatched. The germline CDR1 and CDR2 sequences are SEHNR and FQNEAQ (reference sequence). CDR3 length equals 14 residues. CDR3 coding DNA: TGTGCCAGCAGCGGGGGGACAGCCCGAGGAGGCTACACCTTC. Residues: CASSGGTARGGYTF.

The rearrangement uses TRBV7-2 and TRBJ2-7; a weak D match, TRBD1 (6 bases). Trimming removed 1 base at V and 1 base at J, with 8 bases between. From germline, CDR1 is SGHTA and CDR2 FQGNSA. The CDR3 has 14 amino acids. The CDR3 spells CASSLGGTSYEQYF. The CDR3 coding sequence is TGTGCCAGCAGCTTAGGGGGGACATCCTACGAGCAGTACTTC. The whole variable domain, filled in from reference TRBV7-2 and TRBJ2-7, reads GAGVSQSPSNKVTEKGKDVELRCDPISGHTALYWYRQSLGQGLEFLIYFQGNSAPDKSGLPSDRFSAERTGGSVSTLTIQRTQQEDSAVYLCASSLGGTSYEQYFGPGTRLTVT.

V gene TRBV12-5 combines with J gene TRBJ2-2; 7 bases map to TRBD1. The junction had 8 bases not matched to a gene; V was cut back by 1 base and J by 0 bases. Germline CDR1 is LGHNT and CDR2 is FRNRAP. The CDR3 length is 18 residues. The CDR3 reads CASGLASGTEANTGELFF. In nucleotides, the CDR3 is TGTGCTAGTGGTTTGGCGTCCGGGACAGAGGCGAACACCGGGGAGCTGTTTTTT.

The gene calls are TRBV7-2 and TRBJ2-7; perhaps TRBD1 as D (6 bases). CDR3 length: 14 amino acids. The V end lost 0 bases, the J end lost 1 base, and 7 bases lay between the germline ends. CDR1 is SGHTA, CDR2 FQGNSA, per germline. The CDR3 DNA is TGTGCCAGCAGCTTAGCGGACAGTTCCTACGAGCAGTACTTC. Translating gives CASSLADSSYEQYF.

This chain joins TRBV27 and TRBJ1-2, with a possible D match to TRBD1 (5 bases). V was pared by 3 bases and J by 2 bases, with 13 bases between. CDR1 is MNHEY and CDR2 is SMNVEV in the germline V gene (reference sequence). The CDR3 totals 15 residues. CDR3 DNA: TGTGCCAGCAGTTTGAATACAGGCGCCAACTATGGCTACACCTTC. Protein: CASSLNTGANYGYTF.

V and J are TRBV6-5 and TRBJ2-1, with 11 bases fitting TRBD2. CDR1 and CDR2 from the germline V gene are MNHEY and SVGAGI. The ends lost 4 bases at V and 8 bases at J; junction bases unmatched: 7. The CDR3 totals 15 residues. CDR3 in amino acids: CASSSIAGGPDEQFF. DNA of the CDR3: TGTGCCAGCAGTTCCATAGCGGGGGGGCCGGATGAGCAGTTCTTC.

The chain carries TRBV10-2 and TRBJ2-3, with D possibly TRBD2 on 5 matching bases. Trimming removed 5 bases from V and 4 bases from J, with 13 bases in between. The CDR3 is made up of 14 amino acids. The germline gives CDR1 WSHSY, CDR2 SAAADI. In DNA, the CDR3 is TGCGCCAGCAGTCCCGGTGCGGAGGCAGATACGCAGTATTTT. It translates to CASSPGAEADTQYF.

The chain joins TRBV19 to TRBJ2-1; 12 bases are a match to TRBD2. Germline CDR1 is LNHDA and CDR2 is SQIVND (reference sequence). There are 15 residues in the CDR3. V lost 6 bases, J lost 8 bases, and 8 bases stayed unmatched. CDR3 in amino acids: CASRESSGRGYEQFF. The CDR3 DNA reads TGTGCCAGTAGAGAATCTAGCGGGAGGGGCTATGAGCAGTTCTTC.